This T cell receptor (beta chain) was captured by sequencing in a study of PD-1 blockade in classical Hodgkin lymphoma. The CDR3 spans 14 residues. Trimming stripped 0 bases from V and 2 bases from J, with 8 bases between. The germline gives CDR1 PRHDT, CDR2 FYEKMQ (reference sequence). Generated by immunoSEQ multiplex PCR, the TCRdb table keeps only in-frame clones and is missing some. The table records 31,000 or so clones, less than 75% of them present only once. Time point: cycle 4 day 1 (C4D1), after more than five weeks of nivolumab. All patients relapsed after autologous stem cell transplantation, and brentuximab vedotin exposure varied.

The sample was peripheral blood mononuclear cells (PBMCs), taken before the fourth cycle of nivolumab. This chain connects TRBV13 to TRBJ2-7, with D possibly TRBD1 on 5 matching bases. This TCR came from a human donor with classical Hodgkin lymphoma. CDR3 coding DNA: TGTGCCAGCAGCTTAGGTCCAGGGACCTACGAGCAGTACTTC. Translating gives CASSLGPGTYEQYF. The variable domain in full, completed from reference TRBV13 and TRBJ2-7, reads AAGVIQSPRHLIKEKRETATLKCYPIPRHDTVYWYQQGPGQDPQFLISFYEKMQSDKGSIPDRFSAQQFSDYHSELNMSSLELGDSALYFCASSLGPGTYEQYFGPGTRLTVT.